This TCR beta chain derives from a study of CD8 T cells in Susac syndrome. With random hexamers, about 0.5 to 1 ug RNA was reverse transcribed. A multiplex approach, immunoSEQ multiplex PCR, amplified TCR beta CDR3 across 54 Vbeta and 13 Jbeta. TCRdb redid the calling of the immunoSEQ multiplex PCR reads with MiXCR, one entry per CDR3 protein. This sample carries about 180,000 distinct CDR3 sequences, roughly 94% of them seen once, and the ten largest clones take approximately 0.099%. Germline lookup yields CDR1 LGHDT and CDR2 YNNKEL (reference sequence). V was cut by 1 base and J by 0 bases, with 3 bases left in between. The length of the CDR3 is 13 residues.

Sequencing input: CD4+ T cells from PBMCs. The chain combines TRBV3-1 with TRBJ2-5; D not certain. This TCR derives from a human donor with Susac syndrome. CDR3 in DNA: TGTGCCAGCAGCCAAGGGTACCAAGAGACCCAGTACTTC. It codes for CASSQGYQETQYF.